This T cell receptor beta chain is from a study of cytomegalovirus exposure and HLA in healthy donors. For the donor in question, CMV serostatus went unrecorded. General observations from the study: In vitro confirmation showed three CMV-associated chains to be CMV antigen specific. Some segments of the V type, notably TRBV6-2 and TRBV6-3, were excluded as indistinguishable.

The CDR3 covers 14 residues. Germline-derived CDR1 and CDR2 are SEHNR and FQNEAQ (reference sequence). With regard to this clone: Its antigen is unknown. One end of the junction varies from germline; a read error may be responsible.

Both 60 Vbeta primers and 13 Jbeta primers went into the PCR. Profiling relied on immunoSEQ multiplex PCR, and the TCRdb table lists in-frame clones only, not all of them. The sample lists just over 95,000 clones; 65% to 80% were seen once. The rearrangement uses TRBV7-9 and TRBJ1-1; D ambiguous. The sequence was collected from a human donor in good health. Sequenced input: PBMCs. The CDR3 sequence: CSSSFGRSNTEAFF. The CDR3 DNA reads as TGTTCCAGCAGCTTTGGGCGTTCAAACACTGAAGCTTTCTTT.